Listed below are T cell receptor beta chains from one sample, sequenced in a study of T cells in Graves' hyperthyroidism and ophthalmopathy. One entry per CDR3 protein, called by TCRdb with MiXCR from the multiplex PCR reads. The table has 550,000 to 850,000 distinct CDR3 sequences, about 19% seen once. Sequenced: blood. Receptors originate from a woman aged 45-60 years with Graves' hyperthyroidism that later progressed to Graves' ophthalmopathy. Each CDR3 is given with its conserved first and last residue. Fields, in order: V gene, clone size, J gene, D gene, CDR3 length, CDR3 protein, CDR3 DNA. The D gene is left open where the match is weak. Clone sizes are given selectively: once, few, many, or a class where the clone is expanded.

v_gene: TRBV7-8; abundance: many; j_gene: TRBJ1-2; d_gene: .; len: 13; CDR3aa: CASSPSRTEGYTF; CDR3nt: TGTGCCAGCAGCCCATCGAGGACGGAAGGCTACACCTTC
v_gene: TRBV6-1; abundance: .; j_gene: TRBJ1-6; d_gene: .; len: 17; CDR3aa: CASSEDEVMTLVSPLHF; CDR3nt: TGTGCCAGCAGTGAAGACGAGGTGATGACCCTGGTTTCACCCCTCCACTTT
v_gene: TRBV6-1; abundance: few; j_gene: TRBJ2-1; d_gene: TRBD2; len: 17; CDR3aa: CASSRKFGGANNNEQFF; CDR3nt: TGTGCCAGCAGTCGAAAGTTCGGGGGGGCTAATAACAATGAGCAGTTCTTC
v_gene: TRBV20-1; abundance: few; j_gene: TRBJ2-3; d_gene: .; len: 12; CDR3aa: CSAEPGADTQYF; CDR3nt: TGCAGTGCTGAACCGGGAGCAGATACGCAGTATTTT
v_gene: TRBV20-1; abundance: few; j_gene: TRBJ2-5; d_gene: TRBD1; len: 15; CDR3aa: CSARMGQGSQETQYF; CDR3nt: TGCAGTGCTAGAATGGGACAGGGGTCCCAAGAGACCCAGTACTTC
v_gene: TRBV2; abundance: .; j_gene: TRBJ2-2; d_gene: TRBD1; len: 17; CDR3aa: CASTNSPGGPSTGELFF; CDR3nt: TGTGCCAGCACCAACAGCCCAGGGGGCCCTAGCACCGGGGAGCTGTTTTTT
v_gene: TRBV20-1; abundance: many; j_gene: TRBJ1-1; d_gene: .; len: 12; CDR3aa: CSATYPNTEAFF; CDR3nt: TGCAGTGCTACTTACCCGAACACTGAAGCTTTCTTT
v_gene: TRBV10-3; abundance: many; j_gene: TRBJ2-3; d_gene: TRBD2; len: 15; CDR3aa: CAISFQAGGEDTQYF; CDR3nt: TGTGCCATCAGCTTCCAGGCGGGGGGTGAAGATACGCAGTATTTT
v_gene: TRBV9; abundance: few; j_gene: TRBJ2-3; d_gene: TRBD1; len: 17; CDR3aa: CASSVETTGGSTDTQYF; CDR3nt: TGTGCCAGCAGCGTAGAAACGACAGGGGGGAGCACAGATACGCAGTATTTT
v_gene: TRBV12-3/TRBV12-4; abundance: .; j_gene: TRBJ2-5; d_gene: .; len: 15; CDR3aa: CASSLSASTQETQYF; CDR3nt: TGTGCCAGCAGTTTATCGGCCTCCACCCAAGAGACCCAGTACTTC
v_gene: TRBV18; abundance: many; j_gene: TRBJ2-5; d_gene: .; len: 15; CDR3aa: CASSPPLAYQETQYF; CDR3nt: TGTGCCAGCTCACCACCGCTAGCGTACCAAGAGACCCAGTACTTC
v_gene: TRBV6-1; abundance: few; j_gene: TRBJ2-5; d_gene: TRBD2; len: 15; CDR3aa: CASRGLGGNQETQYF; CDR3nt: TGTGCCAGCAGGGGGCTCGGGGGGAACCAAGAGACCCAGTACTTC
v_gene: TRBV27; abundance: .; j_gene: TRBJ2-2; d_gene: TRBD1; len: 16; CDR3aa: CASSLRDRVSTGELFF; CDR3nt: TGTGCCAGCAGTTTACGGGACAGGGTTAGCACCGGGGAGCTGTTTTTT
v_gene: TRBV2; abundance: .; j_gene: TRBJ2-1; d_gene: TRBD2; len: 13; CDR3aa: CASKGGGADEQFF; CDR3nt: TGTGCCAGCAAGGGCGGGGGGGCAGATGAGCAGTTCTTC
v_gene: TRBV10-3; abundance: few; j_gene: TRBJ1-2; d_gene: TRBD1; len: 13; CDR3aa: CAISEDRGEGYTF; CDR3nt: TGTGCCATCAGTGAAGACAGGGGGGAGGGCTACACCTTC
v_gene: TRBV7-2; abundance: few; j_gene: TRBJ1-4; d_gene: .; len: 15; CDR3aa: CASSLWAATNEKLFF; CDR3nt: TGTGCCAGCAGCTTGTGGGCCGCAACTAATGAAAAACTGTTTTTT